This TCR beta chain was retrieved from a study of graft-versus-host responses after intestinal transplantation. Study at large: The transplants performed in recipients were multivisceral, liver-intestinal, or isolated intestinal. Anti-thymocyte globulin served as induction for all recipients, who then took tacrolimus and steroids for about three years.

Trimming removed 0 bases from V and 7 bases from J; junction bases left unmatched: 6. The CDR3 loop spans 15 amino acids. Germline V lookup: CDR1 MNHNY, CDR2 SVGAGI (reference sequence). The data were produced by immunoSEQ multiplex PCR, yet TCRdb's version contains in-frame clones alone and is incomplete. The sample consists of about 120,000 clones, 85% to 95% of them appearing once. Turning to this clone: Its antigen is not known.

The rearrangement uses TRBV6-6 and TRBJ2-7; 10 bases line up with TRBD1. The sequence was obtained from a human donor who received an intestinal transplant. The sequenced sample was unstimulated CD4+ T cells sorted from spleen or lymph node cells, obtained before intestinal transplant. CDR3: CASSYSRTGGREQYF. DNA for the CDR3: TGTGCCAGCAGTTACTCGAGGACAGGGGGTCGTGAGCAGTACTTC.